This passage covers 2 T cell receptor beta chains from one sample sequenced in a study of shared clonotypes between healthy human individuals (dated by TCRdb to 2020 to 2022). The library relied on the immunoSEQ multiplex PCR assay. Sourced from immuneACCESS, this table was stored by TCRdb with only in-frame sequences that have V and J called. A share of the clones is absent; for the studies checked, an unresolved V gene accounts for under half, and the remainder has no known explanation. This sample comprises around 1,000,000 clones, 70% to 80% of them detected only once. About 0.89% of the sample goes to the ten largest clones. Sequencing used memory CD4+ T cells from PBMCs. The cell subset or site label on this specimen signifies: CD45RA-negative fraction. The receptors come from a man between 18 and 35 years old in good health. Some clones in this sample may be carry-over from other donors' samples.

The chain joins TRBV10-3 to TRBJ2-5; tentatively, D is TRBD1 (6 bases). Per the germline V gene, CDR1 is ENHRY and CDR2 is SYGVKD. Trimming took off 10 bases at V and 2 bases at J, with 17 bases between the two ends. The CDR3 is 14 residues long. The CDR3 here is CATSKQGSQETQYF. CDR3 nucleotides: TGTGCCACCTCAAAACAGGGCTCACAAGAGACCCAGTACTTC.

This rearrangement joins TRBV5-1 to TRBJ1-2; D is possibly TRBD1 (5 bases). Trimming removed 1 base at V and 4 bases at J, with 11 bases between. The CDR3 sequence is 14 residues long. Germline V lookup: CDR1 SGHRS, CDR2 YFSETQ. CDR3: CASSLLVDSYGYTF. The CDR3 DNA follows: TGCGCCAGCAGCTTGTTAGTCGACAGCTATGGCTACACCTTC.